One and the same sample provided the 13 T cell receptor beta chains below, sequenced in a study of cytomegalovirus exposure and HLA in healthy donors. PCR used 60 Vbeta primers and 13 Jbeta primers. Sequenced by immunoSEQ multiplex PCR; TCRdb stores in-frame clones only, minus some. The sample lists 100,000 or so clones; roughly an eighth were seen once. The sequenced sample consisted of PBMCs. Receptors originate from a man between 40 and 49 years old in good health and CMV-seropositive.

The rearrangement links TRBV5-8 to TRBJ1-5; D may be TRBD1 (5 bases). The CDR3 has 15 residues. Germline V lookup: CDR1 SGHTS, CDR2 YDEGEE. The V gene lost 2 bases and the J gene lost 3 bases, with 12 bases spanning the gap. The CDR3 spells CASSFWGVNNQPQHF. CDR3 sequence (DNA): TGTGCCAGCAGCTTTTGGGGGGTGAACAATCAGCCCCAGCATTTT. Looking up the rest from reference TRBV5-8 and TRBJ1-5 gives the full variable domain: EAGVTQSPTHLIKTRGQQATLRCSPISGHTSVYWYQQALGLGLQFLLWYDEGEERNRGNFPPRFSGRQFPNYSSELNVNALELEDSALYLCASSFWGVNNQPQHFGDGTRLSIL.

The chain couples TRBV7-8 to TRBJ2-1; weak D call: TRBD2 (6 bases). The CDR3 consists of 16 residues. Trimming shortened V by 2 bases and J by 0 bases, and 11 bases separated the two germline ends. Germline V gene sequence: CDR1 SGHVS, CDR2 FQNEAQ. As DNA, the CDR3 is TGTGCCAGCAGCTTAATAGCGGCCAGCTCCTACAATGAGCAGTTCTTC. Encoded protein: CASSLIAASSYNEQFF. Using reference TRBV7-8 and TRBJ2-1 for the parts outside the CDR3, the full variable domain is GAGVSQSPRYKVAKRGQDVALRCDPISGHVSLFWYQQALGQGPEFLTYFQNEAQLDKSGLPSDRFFAERPEGSVSTLKIQRTQQEDSAVYLCASSLIAASSYNEQFFGPGTRLTVL.

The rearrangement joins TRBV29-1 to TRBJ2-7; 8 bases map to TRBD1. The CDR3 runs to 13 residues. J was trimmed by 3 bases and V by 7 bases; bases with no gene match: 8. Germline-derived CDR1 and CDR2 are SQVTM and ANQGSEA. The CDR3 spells CSGTGTGNYEQYF. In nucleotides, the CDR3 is TGCAGCGGGACTGGGACAGGTAACTACGAGCAGTACTTC.

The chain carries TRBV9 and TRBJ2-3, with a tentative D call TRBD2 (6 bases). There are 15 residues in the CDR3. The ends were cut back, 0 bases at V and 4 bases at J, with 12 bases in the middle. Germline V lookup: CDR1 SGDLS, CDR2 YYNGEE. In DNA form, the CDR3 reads TGTGCCAGCAGCGTAGACGGGGGAGCGTCAGATACGCAGTATTTT. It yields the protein CASSVDGGASDTQYF.

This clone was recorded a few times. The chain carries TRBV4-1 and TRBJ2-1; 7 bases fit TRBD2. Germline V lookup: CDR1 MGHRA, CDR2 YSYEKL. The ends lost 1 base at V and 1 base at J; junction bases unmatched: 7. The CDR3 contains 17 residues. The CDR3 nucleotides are TGCGCCAGCAGCCAAGCTCGGGGAGGGGTATCCTACAATGAGCAGTTCTTC. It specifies CASSQARGGVSYNEQFF.

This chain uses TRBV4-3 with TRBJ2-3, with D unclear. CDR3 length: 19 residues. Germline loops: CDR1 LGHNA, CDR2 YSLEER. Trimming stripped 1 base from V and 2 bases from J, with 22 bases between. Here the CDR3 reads CASSQVWVPTNLATDTQYF. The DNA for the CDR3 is TGCGCCAGCAGCCAAGTTTGGGTCCCAACTAACCTTGCCACAGATACGCAGTATTTT.

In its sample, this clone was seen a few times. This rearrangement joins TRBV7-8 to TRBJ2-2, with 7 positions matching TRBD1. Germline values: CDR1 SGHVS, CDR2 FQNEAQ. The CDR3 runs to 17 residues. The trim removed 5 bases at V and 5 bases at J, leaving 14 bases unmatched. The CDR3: CASSNSPTGWGTGELFF. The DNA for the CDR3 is TGTGCCAGCAGCAACTCCCCGACAGGGTGGGGGACCGGGGAGCTGTTTTTT.

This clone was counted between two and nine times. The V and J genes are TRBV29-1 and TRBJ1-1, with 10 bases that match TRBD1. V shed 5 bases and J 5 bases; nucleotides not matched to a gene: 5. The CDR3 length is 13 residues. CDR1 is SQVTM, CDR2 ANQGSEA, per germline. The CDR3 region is CSVRQGARTEAFF. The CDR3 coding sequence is TGCAGCGTTAGACAGGGGGCTCGAACTGAAGCTTTCTTT. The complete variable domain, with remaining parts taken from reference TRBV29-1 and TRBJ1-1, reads SAVISQKPSRDICQRGTSLTIQCQVDSQVTMMFWYRQQPGQSLTLIATANQGSEATYESGFVIDKFPISRPNLTFSTLTVSNMSPEDSSIYLCSVRQGARTEAFFGQGTRLTVV.

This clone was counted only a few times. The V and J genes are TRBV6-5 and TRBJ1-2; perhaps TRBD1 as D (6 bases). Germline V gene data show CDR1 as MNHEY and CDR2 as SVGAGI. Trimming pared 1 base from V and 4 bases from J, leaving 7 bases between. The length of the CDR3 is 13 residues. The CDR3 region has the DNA TGTGCCAGCAGTTACTACAGGGCCTATGGCTACACCTTC. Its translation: CASSYYRAYGYTF.

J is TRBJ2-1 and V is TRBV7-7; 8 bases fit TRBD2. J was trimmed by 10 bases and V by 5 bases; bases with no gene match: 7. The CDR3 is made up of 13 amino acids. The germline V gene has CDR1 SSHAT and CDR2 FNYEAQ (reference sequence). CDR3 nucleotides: TGTGCCAGCAGCGCAAGCGGGAGAGACGAGCAGTTCTTC. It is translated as CASSASGRDEQFF.

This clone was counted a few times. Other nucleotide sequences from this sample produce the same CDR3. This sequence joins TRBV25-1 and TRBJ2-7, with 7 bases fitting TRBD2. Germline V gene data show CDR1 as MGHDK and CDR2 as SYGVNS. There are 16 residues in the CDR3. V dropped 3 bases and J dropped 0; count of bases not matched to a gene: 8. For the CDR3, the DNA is TGTGCCAGCAGTGACGCGGGGGACTCGAGCTCCTACGAGCAGTACTTC. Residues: CASSDAGDSSSYEQYF.

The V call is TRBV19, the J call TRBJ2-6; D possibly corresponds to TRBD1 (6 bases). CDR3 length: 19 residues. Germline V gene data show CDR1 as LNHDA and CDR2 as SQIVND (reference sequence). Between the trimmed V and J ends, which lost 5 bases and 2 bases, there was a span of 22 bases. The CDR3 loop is CASSSLSFQGLTGANVLTF. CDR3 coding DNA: TGTGCCAGTAGTTCCCTATCGTTCCAGGGGTTGACTGGGGCCAACGTCCTGACTTTC.

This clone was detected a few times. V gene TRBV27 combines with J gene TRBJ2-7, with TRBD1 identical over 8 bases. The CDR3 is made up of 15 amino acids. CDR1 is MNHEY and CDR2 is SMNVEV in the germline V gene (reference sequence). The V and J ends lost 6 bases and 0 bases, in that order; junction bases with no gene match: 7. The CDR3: CASRRTGGSSYEQYF. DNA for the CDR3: TGTGCCAGCAGGCGAACAGGGGGGAGCTCCTACGAGCAGTACTTC.